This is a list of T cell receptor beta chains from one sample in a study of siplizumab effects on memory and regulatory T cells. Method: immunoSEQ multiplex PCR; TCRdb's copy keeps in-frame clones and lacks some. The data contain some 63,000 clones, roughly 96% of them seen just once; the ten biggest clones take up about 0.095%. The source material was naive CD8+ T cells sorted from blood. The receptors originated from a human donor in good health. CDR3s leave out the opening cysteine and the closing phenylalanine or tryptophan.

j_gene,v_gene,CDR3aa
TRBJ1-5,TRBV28,ASSPLGGNKPQH
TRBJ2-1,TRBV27,ASSLQGAGYNEQF
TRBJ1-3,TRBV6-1,ATPGVGNTIY
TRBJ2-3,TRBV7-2,ASSLVGVSTDTQY
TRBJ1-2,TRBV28,ASSQDRSVYGYT
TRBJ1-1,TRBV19,ASSIGVRGNTEAF
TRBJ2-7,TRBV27,ASSAGSGGPYEQY
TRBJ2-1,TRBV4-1,ASSQSYGQINNEQF
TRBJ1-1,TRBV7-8,ASSPQNMNTEAF
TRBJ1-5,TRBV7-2,ASSLVWGKYSNQPQH
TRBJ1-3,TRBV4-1,ASSQAPRPDTSGNTIY
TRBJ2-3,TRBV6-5,ASSSTSTDTQY
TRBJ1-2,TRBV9,ASSGRETTGYGYT
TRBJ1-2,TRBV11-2,ASEDPVNYGYT
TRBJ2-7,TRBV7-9,ASSLASDASSYEQY
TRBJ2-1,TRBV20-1,SASSYNEQF
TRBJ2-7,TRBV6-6,ASSYSTTYEQY
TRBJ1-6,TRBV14,ASSQAAYNSPLH
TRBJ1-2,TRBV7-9,ASSHQSGDRDYGYT
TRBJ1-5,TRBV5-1,ASSLGTDSNQPQH
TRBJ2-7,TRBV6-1,ASSGGGSHY
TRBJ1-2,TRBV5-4,ASSPRPGGDYGYT
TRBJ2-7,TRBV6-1,ASSEKWGQTSSYEQY
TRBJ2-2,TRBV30,AWRGQGAGELF
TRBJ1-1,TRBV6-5,ASIAGSTEAF
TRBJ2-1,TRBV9,ASSVEQGYNEQF
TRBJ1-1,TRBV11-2,ASSLYWNTEAF
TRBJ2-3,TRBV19,ASSIPQTDSLEDTQY
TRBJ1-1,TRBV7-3,ASSLTGDTEAF
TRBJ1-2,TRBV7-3,ASSVGGDYGYT
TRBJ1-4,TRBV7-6,ASSSRGEPTNEKLF